A selection of T cell receptor beta chains follows, all from one sample in a study of vaccination and CD4 T cells after COVID-19. Their cognate antigens are unknown. TCRdb recomputed calls from the PCR reads with MiXCR, one row per CDR3 protein. The sample carries some 22,000 distinct CDR3 sequences, less than 80% recorded once. The sample in question was CD4+ T cells from blood, cultured in vitro, obtained before SARS-CoV-2 vaccination. These receptors all stem from a human donor who received a COVID-19 vaccine. Both conserved end residues are part of each CDR3. D genes are given only for firm matches. The size entry is marked missing in some rows and otherwise reads once, few, many or a size class.

DNA: TGTGCCACCTCGAACAGGGGGTTCAGTGGCTACACCTTC
CDR3: CATSNRGFSGYTF
D: TRBD1
size: -
J: TRBJ1-2
V: TRBV6-1

DNA: TGCGCCAGCAGCTCTAAGGTTGGTAGCACAGATACGCAGTATTTT
CDR3: CASSSKVGSTDTQYF
D: -
size: -
J: TRBJ2-3
V: TRBV5-1

DNA: TGTGCCAGCAGTTTAGGACAGGGGGCCCGAGAGACCCAGTACTTC
CDR3: CASSLGQGARETQYF
D: TRBD1
size: -
J: TRBJ2-5
V: TRBV12-3/TRBV12-4

DNA: TGTGCCAGCAGTGCGGACGGTAGTAGCAATCAGCCCCAGCATTTT
CDR3: CASSADGSSNQPQHF
D: -
size: few
J: TRBJ1-5
V: TRBV12-3/TRBV12-4

DNA: TGTGCCAGCTCACCAGGGGAGGGTCAGCCCCAGCATTTT
CDR3: CASSPGEGQPQHF
D: -
size: -
J: TRBJ1-5
V: TRBV18

DNA: TGTGCCAGCAGTTACACCCGACAGCCACCTAGCACAGATACGCAGTATTTT
CDR3: CASSYTRQPPSTDTQYF
D: -
size: -
J: TRBJ2-3
V: TRBV2

DNA: TGTGCCAGCAGCTTAACTAGCGGGGAGTCAGATACGCAGTATTTT
CDR3: CASSLTSGESDTQYF
D: TRBD2
size: once
J: TRBJ2-3
V: TRBV7-2

DNA: TGTGCCACCAGTGATCCCGGGGGACCGAACACCGGGGAGCTGTTTTTT
CDR3: CATSDPGGPNTGELFF
D: -
size: -
J: TRBJ2-2
V: TRBV24-1

DNA: TGTGCCAGCAGACCCCGCTCTGGAAACACCATATATTTT
CDR3: CASRPRSGNTIYF
D: -
size: once
J: TRBJ1-3
V: TRBV6-1

DNA: TGTGCCAGCAGAAGGGACAGGGTTATCAACGAGCAGTACTTC
CDR3: CASRRDRVINEQYF
D: TRBD1
size: -
J: TRBJ2-7
V: TRBV6-1

DNA: TGTGCCACCAGTGACCGGGGACAGGGAACGGCAGATACGCAGTATTTT
CDR3: CATSDRGQGTADTQYF
D: TRBD1
size: medium-sized
J: TRBJ2-3
V: TRBV24-1

DNA: TGTGCCTGGAGTGTCTCCGGGGGGGGATGGACTGAAGCTTTCTTT
CDR3: CAWSVSGGGWTEAFF
D: -
size: few
J: TRBJ1-1
V: TRBV30

DNA: TGTGCCAGCAGCAACGCGGTGAACACTGAAGCTTTCTTT
CDR3: CASSNAVNTEAFF
D: -
size: -
J: TRBJ1-1
V: TRBV6-1

DNA: TGTGCCAGCAGCTTATCCCGCTCGGGAAATACGCAGTATTTT
CDR3: CASSLSRSGNTQYF
D: -
size: few
J: TRBJ2-3
V: TRBV7-9

DNA: TGCAGTGCTAGAGGGGCGGGGGCTCCCTTCGAGCAGTACTTC
CDR3: CSARGAGAPFEQYF
D: -
size: -
J: TRBJ2-7
V: TRBV20-1

DNA: TGCGCCAGCAGCTTCCCCTTGGACAGGGATCCCTCCTACGAGCAGTACTTC
CDR3: CASSFPLDRDPSYEQYF
D: TRBD1
size: -
J: TRBJ2-7
V: TRBV5-1

DNA: TGCAGTTCCAAGAGACAGGGTTCGTCCTACGAGCAGTACTTC
CDR3: CSSKRQGSSYEQYF
D: TRBD1
size: -
J: TRBJ2-7
V: TRBV20-1

DNA: TGTGCCAGTACCCACTCACAGGGGGCGGGCACCGGGGAGCTGTTTTTT
CDR3: CASTHSQGAGTGELFF
D: TRBD1
size: few
J: TRBJ2-2
V: TRBV19

DNA: TGTGCCACCAGTGACCACGTACTCACGCAGTATTTT
CDR3: CATSDHVLTQYF
D: -
size: -
J: TRBJ2-3
V: TRBV24-1

DNA: TGTGCCAGCAGATCTAGCGTCCCTCCCCCCACAGATACGCAGTATTTT
CDR3: CASRSSVPPPTDTQYF
D: -
size: -
J: TRBJ2-3
V: TRBV5-4

DNA: TGTGCCAGCAGTTTAGGGACAGGGGGGGAGACCCAGTACTTC
CDR3: CASSLGTGGETQYF
D: TRBD1
size: few
J: TRBJ2-5
V: TRBV12-3/TRBV12-4

DNA: TGCAGTGCTAGTCACACAGCAACTAATGAAAAACTGTTTTTT
CDR3: CSASHTATNEKLFF
D: -
size: -
J: TRBJ1-4
V: TRBV20-1

DNA: TGTGCCAGCATTCCTACCATTATCACATTT
CDR3: CASIPTIITF
D: -
size: -
J: TRBJ1-5
V: TRBV6-1

DNA: TGTGCCAGTAGTAGGGGGCCTACGGAGACCCAGTACTTC
CDR3: CASSRGPTETQYF
D: -
size: -
J: TRBJ2-5
V: TRBV19

DNA: TGTGCCAGCAGGGACAGGGTGGGGGCAACTAATGAAAAACTGTTTTTT
CDR3: CASRDRVGATNEKLFF
D: TRBD1
size: -
J: TRBJ1-4
V: TRBV7-3

DNA: TGTGCCAGTAGCGAGGTAGGGGGGGCAGATACGCAGTATTTT
CDR3: CASSEVGGADTQYF
D: -
size: few
J: TRBJ2-3
V: TRBV19

DNA: TGTGCCAGCAGTGAACTAGCGGGGGGGAGTGAGCAGTTCTTC
CDR3: CASSELAGGSEQFF
D: TRBD2
size: -
J: TRBJ2-1
V: TRBV2

DNA: TGTGCCAGCAGCAAAGGACCAGGGGACAGGGGAGCCCCTAACTATGGCTACACCTTC
CDR3: CASSKGPGDRGAPNYGYTF
D: -
size: -
J: TRBJ1-2
V: TRBV21-1

DNA: TGCGCCAGCAGCCAGGGGCCAAATCAGCCCCAGCATTTT
CDR3: CASSQGPNQPQHF
D: -
size: -
J: TRBJ1-5
V: TRBV4-1

DNA: TGTGCCAGCAGCCAGAAGGGACTAGCGGGAATAAATGAGCAGTTCTTC
CDR3: CASSQKGLAGINEQFF
D: TRBD2
size: -
J: TRBJ2-1
V: TRBV4-2

DNA: TGTGCCACCACCAGGGGGGGTGCAGACAACACTGAAGCTTTCTTT
CDR3: CATTRGGADNTEAFF
D: TRBD1
size: -
J: TRBJ1-1
V: TRBV24-1

DNA: TGTGCCAGTAGTTCGGACCTATCCTACGAGCAGTACTTC
CDR3: CASSSDLSYEQYF
D: -
size: -
J: TRBJ2-7
V: TRBV19

DNA: TGTGCCTGGAGTCCAAACACAGATACGCAGTATTTT
CDR3: CAWSPNTDTQYF
D: -
size: -
J: TRBJ2-3
V: TRBV30

DNA: TGCAGCGTTGAGTTGGCAGGGGGATACACCATATATTTT
CDR3: CSVELAGGYTIYF
D: TRBD1
size: -
J: TRBJ1-3
V: TRBV29-1

DNA: TGTGCCAGCGTGCGAGGGGGCGCGAACACCGGGGAGCTGTTTTTT
CDR3: CASVRGGANTGELFF
D: TRBD1
size: -
J: TRBJ2-2
V: TRBV6-2/TRBV6-3

DNA: TGTGCCAGCAGTTTAGAGGGACAGGGGGCTGGAGAGACCCAGTACTTC
CDR3: CASSLEGQGAGETQYF
D: TRBD1
size: -
J: TRBJ2-5
V: TRBV6-2/TRBV6-3

DNA: TGTGCCAGCAGCTTACCCCGTAACACTGAAGCTTTCTTT
CDR3: CASSLPRNTEAFF
D: -
size: -
J: TRBJ1-1
V: TRBV5-6

DNA: TGTGCCAGCAGCTTACTAGTAGAGGTCTCCTACAATGAGCAGTTCTTC
CDR3: CASSLLVEVSYNEQFF
D: -
size: -
J: TRBJ2-1
V: TRBV12-3/TRBV12-4

DNA: TGCAGTGCCAGAGACATAGGGGGTCAGGACACTGAAGCTTTCTTT
CDR3: CSARDIGGQDTEAFF
D: -
size: -
J: TRBJ1-1
V: TRBV20-1

DNA: TGTGCCAGCAGCCAACCGACAGGCCGGGACACTGAAGCTTTCTTT
CDR3: CASSQPTGRDTEAFF
D: -
size: -
J: TRBJ1-1
V: TRBV12-3/TRBV12-4

DNA: TGTGCCGGGAAGGAGACACCTAGCTCCTACGAGCAGTACTTC
CDR3: CAGKETPSSYEQYF
D: -
size: once
J: TRBJ2-7
V: TRBV2

DNA: TGCAGTGCCCAAGGGGGCCGGACTGAAGCTTTCTTT
CDR3: CSAQGGRTEAFF
D: TRBD1
size: few
J: TRBJ1-1
V: TRBV20-1

DNA: TGTGCCACCAGTGATACCAGCGGGGGGTCTCGGCGTACTAGCACAGATACGCAGTATTTT
CDR3: CATSDTSGGSRRTSTDTQYF
D: TRBD2
size: -
J: TRBJ2-3
V: TRBV24-1

DNA: TGTGCCTGGAGTGTCCCGCGGGGGAACACAGATACGCAGTATTTT
CDR3: CAWSVPRGNTDTQYF
D: TRBD2
size: -
J: TRBJ2-3
V: TRBV30

DNA: TGTGCCTGGGTAGCGGGGGTAGATACGCAGTATTTT
CDR3: CAWVAGVDTQYF
D: TRBD2
size: -
J: TRBJ2-3
V: TRBV30

DNA: TGCAGTGCTAGGACCCGTGGCGGAGCTTTCTTT
CDR3: CSARTRGGAFF
D: -
size: -
J: TRBJ1-1
V: TRBV20-1